The 32 T cell receptor beta chains below all came from one sample that was sequenced in a study of blood T cells in healthy people across ages. The authors ran a second PCR of roughly 6 to 11 cycles using a sample-barcoded 5' primer and a J-beta primer mix. TCRdb passed the 5' RACE reads through MiXCR, listing each CDR3 protein once. The sample lists about 580,000 distinct CDR3 sequences; under 55% were seen once. The sample consisted of blood. These receptors all stem from an elderly man in good health.

The CDR3: CASSQDPSGLGNEQFF. The CDR3, as DNA: TGTGCCAGCAGCCAAGACCCCAGCGGGCTGGGCAATGAGCAGTTCTTC. The rearrangement joins TRBV3-1 to TRBJ2-1; D may be TRBD2 (6 bases). The V and J ends lost 0 bases and 6 bases respectively, with 15 bases between them. In germline, CDR1 is LGHDT, CDR2 YNNKEL (reference sequence). The CDR3 loop spans 16 amino acids.

This chain joins TRBV9 and TRBJ1-2, with a weak D call TRBD1 (6 bases). This CDR3 contains 17 residues. The V end lost 0 bases, the J end lost 4 bases, and 19 bases lay between the germline ends. Germline V gives CDR1 SGDLS, CDR2 YYNGEE. The CDR3 DNA sequence: TGTGCCAGCAGCGTAGACCCAGGGGAGAGTTTCGGCTATGGCTACACCTTC. Translation gives CASSVDPGESFGYGYTF.

This clonotype was counted only a few times. A clone one base away is much larger, so this may be a read error. This chain connects TRBV6-6 to TRBJ2-1, with TRBD1 matching 9 bases. The J call could be wrong; TRBJ2-7 is a better fit for the DNA end. This CDR3 is built from 15 residues. The germline V gene encodes CDR1 MNHNY and CDR2 SVGAGI (reference sequence). CDR3 loop: CASNDRGESYNEQYF. CDR3 DNA: TGTGCCAGCAACGACAGGGGGGAATCCTACAATGAGCAGTACTTC.

This clonotype was observed a handful of times. The chain is built from TRBV29-1 and TRBJ2-5, with D possibly matching TRBD2 (5 bases). CDR3 length: 16 amino acids. Trimming removed 8 bases at V and 0 bases at J, with 22 bases between. From germline, CDR1 is SQVTM and CDR2 ANQGSEA. This chain's CDR3 is CSPRTTTLKHQETQYF. In nucleotides, the CDR3 is TGCAGCCCTAGAACGACTACCTTGAAACACCAAGAGACCCAGTACTTC.

V and J are TRBV7-3 and TRBJ1-2, with D unclear. Trimming stripped 8 bases from V and 6 bases from J, with 13 bases between. CDR1 and CDR2 (germline): SGHTA, FQGTGA. The CDR3 length is 12 residues. CDR3 coding DNA: TGTGCCAGCGGGATGGCGGGTGATGGCTACACCTTC. As protein: CASGMAGDGYTF.

J is TRBJ2-5 and V is TRBV4-2, with TRBD1 as a possible D gene (5 bases). The V end lost 0 bases, the J end lost 7 bases, and 9 bases lay between the germline ends. Germline loops: CDR1 LGHNA, CDR2 YNFKEQ. This CDR3 has 13 residues. CDR3 sequence (DNA): TGTGCCAGCAGCCAAGAAGGGGTAGCGACCCAGTACTTC. Translation: CASSQEGVATQYF.

In its sample, this clonotype was seen many times. The V and J genes are TRBV7-9 and TRBJ2-1, with a tentative D call TRBD2 (6 bases). Trimming left V 2 bases short and J 7 bases short, with 18 bases between. The germline V gene encodes CDR1 SEHNR and CDR2 FQNEAQ (reference sequence). The CDR3 consists of 16 residues. The CDR3 coding sequence is TGTGCCAGCAGCTTATTTGTTGGGACTGGGGGGAATGAGCAGTTCTTC. It encodes CASSLFVGTGGNEQFF.

Concerning this clonotype: The junction and the germline gene differ at one end; a read error may be behind it. This sequence joins TRBV7-3 and TRBJ2-1, with 9 nucleotides matching TRBD2. Germline loops: CDR1 SGHTA, CDR2 FQGTGA. The CDR3 is 13 residues long. In nucleotides, the CDR3 is TGTGCCAGCAGCACGACTAGCGGAGGCGAGCGGTTCTTC. Protein product: CASSTTSGGERFF. The full variable domain, rest sourced from reference TRBV7-3 and TRBJ2-1, is GAGVSQTPSNKVTEKGKYVELRCDPISGHTALYWYRQSLGQGPEFLIYFQGTGAADDSGLPNDRFFAVRPEGSVSTLKIQRTERGDSAVYLCASSTTSGGERFFGPGTRLTVL.

This chain uses TRBV7-2 with TRBJ2-4, with 8 nucleotides matching TRBD2. Germline V gene lookup returns CDR1 SGHTA and CDR2 FQGNSA. V gave up 2 bases and J gave up 2 bases; unmatched junction bases: 8. The CDR3 loop spans 17 amino acids. The CDR3 coding sequence is TGTGCCAGCAGCTTAAATAGGCTAGCGGGTACCAAAAACATTCAGTACTTC. Translation: CASSLNRLAGTKNIQYF.

CDR3 DNA sequence: TGTGCCAGCAGCCCAGAGGGGCAGGTAGCCTACGAGCAGTACTTC. The encoded protein is CASSPEGQVAYEQYF. The rearrangement joins TRBV11-1 to TRBJ2-7, with D perhaps matching TRBD1 or TRBD2 (5 bases each). V dropped 5 bases and J dropped 2 bases, with 16 bases sitting between them. Germline CDR1 reads SGHAT; CDR2 reads FQDESV (reference sequence). The CDR3 loop spans 15 amino acids.

The chain recombines TRBV15 with TRBJ1-5, with D unclear. The CDR3 contains 12 residues. Per germline, CDR1 LNHNV and CDR2 YYDKDF (reference sequence). The V and J ends lost 3 bases and 7 bases respectively, with 7 bases between them. The CDR3 nucleotides read TGTGCCACCAGCAGTCCGTGGCAGCCCCAGCATTTT. This codes for CATSSPWQPQHF.

In its sample, this clonotype was seen a few times. This chain uses TRBV28 with TRBJ2-1, with 10 bases aligning to TRBD2. Trimming cost V 2 bases and J 3 bases; bases outside gene matches: 13. The CDR3 length is 19 residues. CDR1 is MDHEN, CDR2 SYDVKM, per germline. The CDR3 protein is CASSLLGGLTSGNYNEQFF. The CDR3 bases are TGTGCCAGCAGTTTACTCGGGGGCCTAACTAGCGGGAACTACAATGAGCAGTTCTTC.

To note about this clonotype: It may be a read error: a sequence one base away is much more abundant. This chain connects TRBV7-2 to TRBJ2-1; a weak D match, TRBD2 (6 bases). CDR3 length: 18 amino acids. CDR1 and CDR2 from the germline V gene are SGHTA and FQGNSA. Trimming removed 5 bases at V and 9 bases at J, with 29 bases between. The CDR3: CASSTRTGGKSFVFEQFF. In nucleotides, the CDR3 is TGTGCCAGCAGCACCCGGACTGGCGGGAAGTCATTCGTGTTTGAGCAGTTCTTC.

With respect to this clonotype: The junction shows a germline mismatch at one end, possibly a read error. The CDR3 loop reads CASSLGQSYYNEQFF. CDR3 DNA sequence: TGTGCTAGCAGCTTAGGGCAGAGCTACTACAATGAGCAGTTCTTC. This sequence joins TRBV7-7 and TRBJ2-1; D remains unclear. This CDR3 is built from 15 residues. Germline CDR1 reads SSHAT; CDR2 reads FNYEAQ (reference sequence).

This clonotype has more than one count but fewer than ten. This rearrangement joins TRBV5-1 to TRBJ2-3; TRBD1 agrees at 8 bases. Germline CDR1 reads SGHRS; CDR2 reads YFSETQ. The V gene end was trimmed by 4 bases and the J gene end by 4 bases; junction bases not matched to a gene: 5. The CDR3 totals 14 residues. The CDR3 DNA reads as TGCGCCAGCAGCGCCGGACAGGGCCCAGATACGCAGTATTTT. It codes for CASSAGQGPDTQYF.

CDR3: CSPTPSGSTDTQYF. The DNA for the CDR3 is TGCAGTCCGACCCCTAGTGGCAGCACAGATACGCAGTATTTT. The chain recombines TRBV20-1 with TRBJ2-3; D is undetermined. V was clipped by 8 bases and J by 0 bases, with 15 bases between them. The CDR3 length is 14 residues. Germline lookup yields CDR1 DFQATT and CDR2 SNEGSKA (reference sequence).

The chain has TRBV20-1 and TRBJ2-1; TRBD2 agrees at 11 bases. Germline CDR1 reads DFQATT; CDR2 reads SNEGSKA (reference sequence). V lost 6 bases and J lost 0; bases outside the gene matches: 19. This CDR3 region has 20 residues. The CDR3 is CSARPGTSGPLAGSYNEQFF. CDR3 in DNA: TGCAGTGCCCGACCGGGGACTAGCGGCCCCCTGGCGGGCTCCTACAATGAGCAGTTCTTC.

There are many counts of this clonotype. This chain uses TRBV7-2 with TRBJ2-7; 7 positions agree with TRBD1. This CDR3 is built from 15 residues. After removal of 0 bases from V and 5 bases from J, the junction contained 7 bases not matched to a gene. Germline V gives CDR1 SGHTA, CDR2 FQGNSA. The CDR3 nucleotides are TGTGCCAGCAGCTTAGCTGCGACAGGGTTCCACGAGCAGTACTTC. This gives the protein CASSLAATGFHEQYF.

This chain uses TRBV9 with TRBJ2-7; 7 bases agree with TRBD1. V shed 2 bases and J 0 bases; nucleotides not matched to a gene: 5. Germline CDR1 SGDLS, CDR2 YYNGEE. This CDR3 spans 15 amino acids. The CDR3 DNA reads as TGTGCCAGCAGCGTGGGGGACAGAAGCTCCTACGAGCAGTACTTC. Translation gives CASSVGDRSSYEQYF.

Worth noting for this clonotype: Mismatch with germline at one junction end may stem from a read error. V usage is TRBV6-5 and J usage is TRBJ1-5; D is undetermined. This CDR3 contains 16 residues. The V gene's germline CDR1 is MNHEY and CDR2 SVGAGI. The CDR3 reads CASSSDRAASNQPRHF. Here the CDR3 DNA reads TGTGCCAGCAGTTCCGATCGGGCGGCCAGCAATCAGCCCCGGCATTTT.

The chain links TRBV5-1 to TRBJ1-1; D gene uncertain. Germline V gene data show CDR1 as SGHRS and CDR2 as YFSETQ. This CDR3 is built from 13 residues. The V and J ends lost 4 bases and 1 base respectively, with 8 bases between them. This CDR3 reads CASSPWENTEAFF. The CDR3 nucleotides read TGCGCCAGCAGCCCGTGGGAGAACACTGAAGCTTTCTTT.

In its sample, this clonotype was seen a few times. This may come from a read error, since a much larger clone is one base off. This chain links TRBV9 with TRBJ2-3; D unclear. CDR1 SGDLS and CDR2 YYNGEE come from the germline V gene. The V end was cut by 3 bases, the J end by 6 bases, with 11 bases between. The CDR3 is 13 amino acids. Written as DNA, the CDR3 is TGTGCCAGCAGCGGAGACTTAGATGATACGCAGTATTTT. Amino acid sequence: CASSGDLDDTQYF.

The sample holds a few counts of this clonotype. The CDR3 sequence is CSVQQGYNEQFF. CDR3 sequence (DNA): TGCAGCGTACAACAGGGGTACAATGAGCAGTTCTTC. The chain is built from TRBV29-1 and TRBJ2-1; 7 nucleotides match TRBD1. The ends lost 6 bases at V and 4 bases at J; junction bases unmatched: 3. Germline V CDR1 and CDR2: SQVTM, ANQGSEA. This CDR3 has 12 amino acids.

At least ten counts were recorded for this clonotype. The genes are TRBV20-1 and TRBJ2-1; TRBD2 is a possible D gene (6 bases). This CDR3 comprises 15 residues. Germline assignment: CDR1 DFQATT and CDR2 SNEGSKA (reference sequence). V shed 3 bases and J shed 9 bases, with 21 bases lying between them. The CDR3 is CSASVPLTRSSEQFF. For the CDR3, the DNA is TGCAGTGCTAGTGTCCCATTGACTAGAAGTTCTGAGCAGTTCTTC.

To note about this clonotype: One base away lies a much larger clone, so this may be a sequencing read error. V usage is TRBV10-3 and J usage is TRBJ2-1; 15 bases align to TRBD2. The V gene's germline CDR1 is ENHRY and CDR2 SYGVKD. The junction had 3 bases not matched to a gene; V was cut back by 8 bases and J by 10 bases. The CDR3 extends over 13 amino acids. CDR3 nucleotide sequence: TGTGCCATCGGACTAGCGGGAGGGTACGAGCAGTTCTTC. This gives the protein CAIGLAGGYEQFF.

Worth noting for this clonotype: A much larger clone lies one base from this, so it may be a read error. The chain uses TRBV6-6 and TRBJ2-5; D is possibly TRBD1 or TRBD2 (5 bases each). Germline lookup yields CDR1 MNHNY and CDR2 SVGAGI (reference sequence). This CDR3 is built from 16 residues. The V end lost 0 bases, the J end lost 11 bases, and 22 bases lay between the germline ends. The CDR3 nucleotides read TGTGCCAGCAGTTACTCAACGGGACCCTCGGGGAATGAGCAGTACTTC. Translating it yields CASSYSTGPSGNEQYF.

This chain uses TRBV12-3 or TRBV12-4 with TRBJ2-1, with D possibly TRBD1 on 6 matching bases. The DNA end lines up better with TRBJ2-7; the J call may be wrong. The CDR3 is 15 amino acids. In DNA, the CDR3 is TGTGCCAGCAGTTTTTACAGGGAAGAATACAATGAGCAGTACTTC. Residues: CASSFYREEYNEQYF.

The chain carries TRBV6-1 and TRBJ1-5; TRBD1 is a possible D gene (5 bases). The V gene's germline CDR1 is MNHNS and CDR2 SASEGT. V dropped 5 bases and J dropped 3 bases, with 17 bases sitting between them. The CDR3 extends over 16 amino acids. CDR3 residues: CASSPTTRGPNQPQHF. Here the CDR3 DNA reads TGTGCCAGCAGTCCCACCACGAGGGGACCCAATCAGCCCCAGCATTTT.

This clonotype was seen more than once but under ten times. The rearrangement links TRBV7-2 to TRBJ2-7; D might be TRBD1 (7 bases). The germline V and J ends were trimmed by 5 bases and 1 base, with 15 bases remaining between them. CDR1 SGHTA and CDR2 FQGNSA come from the germline V gene. The length of the CDR3 is 15 residues. This CDR3 reads CASSKRQGGSYEQYF. The CDR3 DNA reads TGTGCCAGCAGCAAACGACAGGGAGGATCCTACGAGCAGTACTTC.

This clonotype was seen ten or more times. The rearrangement links TRBV6-5 to TRBJ2-7, with D possibly being TRBD2 (6 bases). CDR3 size: 16 residues. Trimming took 6 bases from V and 3 from J, leaving 21 bases between them. In germline, CDR1 is MNHEY, CDR2 SVGAGI. This CDR3 is CASSLTGLLRGYEQYF. CDR3 coding DNA: TGTGCCAGCAGCCTAACGGGACTCCTAAGGGGCTACGAGCAGTACTTC.

The chain has TRBV2 and TRBJ1-2, with a tentative D call TRBD1 (5 bases). The ends were cut back, 7 bases at V and 3 bases at J, with 18 bases in the middle. This CDR3 region has 15 residues. Germline V CDR1 and CDR2: SNHLY, FYNNEI. CDR3 sequence reads: CASKWEGAFYYGYTF. CDR3 in DNA: TGTGCCAGCAAGTGGGAAGGGGCGTTTTACTATGGCTACACCTTC.

In the case of this clonotype: The germline gene is not matched at one end of the junction; a read error may be the cause. The V call is TRBV6-6, the J call TRBJ2-3, with D unclear. CDR3 length: 15 residues. Per germline, CDR1 MNHNY and CDR2 SVGAGI (reference sequence). The CDR3, as DNA: TGTGCCAGCAGTTACTCGTCCGGTTGGGCAGAGACGCAGTATTTT. Protein sequence: CASSYSSGWAETQYF.